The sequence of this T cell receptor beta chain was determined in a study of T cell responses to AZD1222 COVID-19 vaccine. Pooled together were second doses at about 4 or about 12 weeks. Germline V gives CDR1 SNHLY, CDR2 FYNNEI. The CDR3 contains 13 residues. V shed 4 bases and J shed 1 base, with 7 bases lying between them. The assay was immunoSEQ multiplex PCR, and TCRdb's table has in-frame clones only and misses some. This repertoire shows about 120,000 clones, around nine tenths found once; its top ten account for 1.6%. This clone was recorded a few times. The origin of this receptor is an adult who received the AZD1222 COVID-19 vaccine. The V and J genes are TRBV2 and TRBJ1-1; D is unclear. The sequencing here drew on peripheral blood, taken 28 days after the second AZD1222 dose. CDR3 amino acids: CASSGGRNTEAFF. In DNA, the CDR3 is TGTGCCAGCAGTGGGGGAAGGAACACTGAAGCTTTCTTT. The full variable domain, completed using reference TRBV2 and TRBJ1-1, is EPEVTQTPSHQVTQMGQEVILRCVPISNHLYFYWYRQILGQKVEFLVSFYNNEISEKSEIFDDQFSVERPDGSNFTLKIRSTKLEDSAMYFCASSGGRNTEAFFGQGTRLTVV.